This T cell receptor beta chain was retrieved from a study of cytomegalovirus exposure and HLA in healthy donors. The PCR made use of 60 Vbeta and 13 Jbeta primers. Using immunoSEQ multiplex PCR, the repertoire was profiled, and TCRdb retains in-frame clones only, with some absent. Of about 130,000 clones listed, 8% to 11% are singletons. Trimming took off 6 bases at V and 0 bases at J, with 9 bases between the two ends. Germline CDR1 and CDR2: SNHLY and FYNNEI. The CDR3 covers 13 residues. The sample holds a few counts of this clone. Material for sequencing was PBMCs. This clonotype was sampled from a woman under 30 in good health and CMV-seropositive. This chain joins TRBV2 and TRBJ2-7, with D uncertain. CDR3 in DNA: TGTGCCAGCAGCGGCGGAGACTCCTACGAGCAGTACTTC. It yields the protein CASSGGDSYEQYF.